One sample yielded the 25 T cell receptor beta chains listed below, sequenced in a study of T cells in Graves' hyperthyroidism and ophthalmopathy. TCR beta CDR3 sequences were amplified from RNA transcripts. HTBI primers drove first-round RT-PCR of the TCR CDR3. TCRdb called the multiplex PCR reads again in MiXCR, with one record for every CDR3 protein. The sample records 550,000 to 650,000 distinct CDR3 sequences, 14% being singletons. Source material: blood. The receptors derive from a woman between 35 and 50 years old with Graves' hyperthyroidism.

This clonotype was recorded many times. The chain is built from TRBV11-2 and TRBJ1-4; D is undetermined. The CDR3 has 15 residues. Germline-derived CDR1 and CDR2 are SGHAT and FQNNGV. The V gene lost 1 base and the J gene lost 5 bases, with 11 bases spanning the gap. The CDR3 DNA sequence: TGTGCCAGCAGCTTAGCTGGATACGACAATGAAAAACTGTTTTTT. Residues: CASSLAGYDNEKLFF.

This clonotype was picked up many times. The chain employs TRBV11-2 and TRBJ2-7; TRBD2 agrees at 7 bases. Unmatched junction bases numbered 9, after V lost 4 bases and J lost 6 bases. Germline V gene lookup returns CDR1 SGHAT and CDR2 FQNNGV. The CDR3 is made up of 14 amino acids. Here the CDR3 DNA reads TGTGCCAGCAGCTCTCACCGGGACTATATCGAGCAGTACTTC. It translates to CASSSHRDYIEQYF.

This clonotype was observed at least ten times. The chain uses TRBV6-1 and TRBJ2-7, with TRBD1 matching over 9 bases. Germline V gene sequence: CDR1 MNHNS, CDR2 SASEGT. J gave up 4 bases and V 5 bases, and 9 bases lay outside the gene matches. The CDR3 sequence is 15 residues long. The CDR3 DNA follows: TGTGCCAGCAGTTCGGCCGGGACAGGGTTATACGAGCAGTACTTC. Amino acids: CASSSAGTGLYEQYF.

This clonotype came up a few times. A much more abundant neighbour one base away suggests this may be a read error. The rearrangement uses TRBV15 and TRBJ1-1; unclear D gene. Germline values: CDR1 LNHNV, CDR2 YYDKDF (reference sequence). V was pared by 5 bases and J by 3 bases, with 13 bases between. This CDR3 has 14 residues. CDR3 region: CATSPLVGDTEAFF. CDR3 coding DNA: TGTGCCACCAGCCCCCTCGTCGGGGACACTGAAGCTTTCTTT.

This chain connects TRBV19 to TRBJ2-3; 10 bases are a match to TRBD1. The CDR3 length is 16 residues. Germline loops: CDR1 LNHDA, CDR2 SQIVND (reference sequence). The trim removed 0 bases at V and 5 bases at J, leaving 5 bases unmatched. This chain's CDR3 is CASSIDGTGVEDTQYF. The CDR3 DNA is TGTGCCAGTAGTATAGACGGGACAGGGGTTGAAGATACGCAGTATTTT.

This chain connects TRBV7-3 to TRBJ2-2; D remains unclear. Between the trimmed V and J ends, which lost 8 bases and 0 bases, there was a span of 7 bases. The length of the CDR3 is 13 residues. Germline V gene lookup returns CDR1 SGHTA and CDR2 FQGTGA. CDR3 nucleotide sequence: TGTGCCAGCGCTGCTGCGAACACCGGGGAGCTGTTTTTT. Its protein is CASAAANTGELFF. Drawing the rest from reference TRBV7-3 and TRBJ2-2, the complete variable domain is GAGVSQTPSNKVTEKGKYVELRCDPISGHTALYWYRQSLGQGPEFLIYFQGTGAADDSGLPNDRFFAVRPEGSVSTLKIQRTERGDSAVYLCASAAANTGELFFGEGSRLTVL.

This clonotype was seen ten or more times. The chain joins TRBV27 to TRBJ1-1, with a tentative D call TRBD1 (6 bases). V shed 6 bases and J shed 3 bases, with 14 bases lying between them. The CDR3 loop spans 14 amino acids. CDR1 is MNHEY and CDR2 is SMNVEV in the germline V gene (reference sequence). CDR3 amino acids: CASSQSRGDTEAFF. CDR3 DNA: TGTGCCAGCAGCCAGAGCAGGGGAGACACTGAAGCTTTCTTT.

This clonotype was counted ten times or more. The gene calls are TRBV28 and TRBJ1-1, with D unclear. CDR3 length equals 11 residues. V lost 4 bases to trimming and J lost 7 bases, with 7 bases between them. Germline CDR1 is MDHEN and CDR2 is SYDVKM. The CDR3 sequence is CASSSRHEAFF. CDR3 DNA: TGTGCCAGCAGTTCCCGGCATGAAGCTTTCTTT.

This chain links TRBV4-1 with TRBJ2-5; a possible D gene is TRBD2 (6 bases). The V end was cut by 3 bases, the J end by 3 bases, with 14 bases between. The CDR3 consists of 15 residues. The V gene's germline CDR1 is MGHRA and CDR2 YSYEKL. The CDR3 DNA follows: TGCGCCAGCAGCCAGCCGGGACTTGGGGAAGAGACCCAGTACTTC. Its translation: CASSQPGLGEETQYF.

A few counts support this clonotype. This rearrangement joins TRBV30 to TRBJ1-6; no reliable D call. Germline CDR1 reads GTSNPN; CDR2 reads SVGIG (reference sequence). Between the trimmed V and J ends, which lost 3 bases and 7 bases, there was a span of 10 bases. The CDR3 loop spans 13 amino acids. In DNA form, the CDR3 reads TGTGCCTGGAGAGAGGAGGGAAATTCACCCCTCCACTTT. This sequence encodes CAWREEGNSPLHF.

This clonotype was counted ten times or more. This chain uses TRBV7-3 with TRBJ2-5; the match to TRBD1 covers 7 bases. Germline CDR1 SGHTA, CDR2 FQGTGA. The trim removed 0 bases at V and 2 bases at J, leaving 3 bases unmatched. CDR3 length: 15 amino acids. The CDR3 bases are TGTGCCAGCAGCTTAACGGGGACAGTTCAAGAGACCCAGTACTTC. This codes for CASSLTGTVQETQYF.

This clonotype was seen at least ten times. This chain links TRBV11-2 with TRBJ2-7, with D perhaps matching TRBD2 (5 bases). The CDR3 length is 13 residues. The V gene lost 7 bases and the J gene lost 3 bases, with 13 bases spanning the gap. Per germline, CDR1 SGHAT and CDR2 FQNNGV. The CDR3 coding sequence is TGTGCCAGCACGGACGGGAAAGTCTACGAGCAGTACTTC. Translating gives CASTDGKVYEQYF.

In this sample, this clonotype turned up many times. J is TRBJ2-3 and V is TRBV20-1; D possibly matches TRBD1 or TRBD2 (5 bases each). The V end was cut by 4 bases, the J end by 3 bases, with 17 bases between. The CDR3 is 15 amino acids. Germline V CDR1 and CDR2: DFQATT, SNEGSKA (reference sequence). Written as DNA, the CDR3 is TGCAGTGCTATTACCCTCGGGACCGAAACAGATACGCAGTATTTT. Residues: CSAITLGTETDTQYF.

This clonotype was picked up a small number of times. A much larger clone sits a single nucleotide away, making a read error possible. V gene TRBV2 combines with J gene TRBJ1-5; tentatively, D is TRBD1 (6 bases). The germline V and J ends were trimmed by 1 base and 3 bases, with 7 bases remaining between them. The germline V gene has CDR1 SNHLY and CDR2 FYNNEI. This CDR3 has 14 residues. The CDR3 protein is CASSEDRVNQPQHF. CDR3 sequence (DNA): TGTGCCAGCAGTGAAGACAGGGTCAATCAGCCCCAGCATTTT.

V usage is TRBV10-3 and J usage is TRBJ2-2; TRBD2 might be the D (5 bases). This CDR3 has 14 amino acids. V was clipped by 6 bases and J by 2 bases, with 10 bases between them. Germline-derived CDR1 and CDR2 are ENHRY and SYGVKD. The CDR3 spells CAIRFGLNTGELFF. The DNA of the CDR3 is TGTGCCATCAGGTTCGGACTTAACACCGGGGAGCTGTTTTTT.

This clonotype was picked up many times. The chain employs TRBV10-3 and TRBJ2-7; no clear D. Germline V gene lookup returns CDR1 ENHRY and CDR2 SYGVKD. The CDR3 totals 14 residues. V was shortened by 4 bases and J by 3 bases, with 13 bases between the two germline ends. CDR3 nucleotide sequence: TGTGCCATCAGTGCCCGACCCAACAACTACGAGCAGTACTTC. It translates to CAISARPNNYEQYF.

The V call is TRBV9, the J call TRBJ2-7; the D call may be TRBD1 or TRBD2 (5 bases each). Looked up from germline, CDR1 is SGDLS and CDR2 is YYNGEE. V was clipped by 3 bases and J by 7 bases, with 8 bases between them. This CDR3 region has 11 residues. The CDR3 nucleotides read TGTGCCAGCAGCGATGGGGGTGAGCAGTACTTC. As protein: CASSDGGEQYF.

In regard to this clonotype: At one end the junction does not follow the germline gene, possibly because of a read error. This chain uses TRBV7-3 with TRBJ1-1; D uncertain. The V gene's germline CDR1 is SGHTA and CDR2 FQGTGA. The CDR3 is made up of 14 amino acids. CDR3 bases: TGTGCCTGCAGCGCCGGGCTAGTAAAGGGTGAAGCTTTCTTT. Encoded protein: CACSAGLVKGEAFF. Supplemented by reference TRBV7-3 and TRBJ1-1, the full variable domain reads GAGVSQTPSNKVTEKGKYVELRCDPISGHTALYWYRQSLGQGPEFLIYFQGTGAADDSGLPNDRFFAVRPEGSVSTLKIQRTERGDSAVYLCACSAGLVKGEAFFGQGTRLTVV.

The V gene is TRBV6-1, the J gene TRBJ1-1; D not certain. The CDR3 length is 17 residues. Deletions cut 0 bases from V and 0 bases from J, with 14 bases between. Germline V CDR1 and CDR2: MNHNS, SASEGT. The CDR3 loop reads CASSEALGRVMNTEAFF. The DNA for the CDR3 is TGTGCCAGCAGTGAAGCGCTTGGTCGGGTCATGAACACTGAAGCTTTCTTT.

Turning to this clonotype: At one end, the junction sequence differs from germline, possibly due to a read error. The CDR3 DNA follows: TGTGCCGGCAGCTTACAGGGAACTGGGGCCAACGTCCTGACTTTC. It encodes CAGSLQGTGANVLTF. The chain recombines TRBV5-5 with TRBJ2-6; a weak D match, TRBD1 (6 bases). In germline, CDR1 is SGHKS, CDR2 YYEKEE (reference sequence). The CDR3 extends over 15 amino acids.

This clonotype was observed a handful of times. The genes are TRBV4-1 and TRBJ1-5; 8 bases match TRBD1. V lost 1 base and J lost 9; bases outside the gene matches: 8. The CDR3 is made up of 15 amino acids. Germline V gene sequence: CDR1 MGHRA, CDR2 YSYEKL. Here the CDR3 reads CASSQADRVARPQHF. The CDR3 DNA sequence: TGCGCCAGCAGCCAAGCGGACAGGGTGGCCAGGCCCCAGCATTTT.

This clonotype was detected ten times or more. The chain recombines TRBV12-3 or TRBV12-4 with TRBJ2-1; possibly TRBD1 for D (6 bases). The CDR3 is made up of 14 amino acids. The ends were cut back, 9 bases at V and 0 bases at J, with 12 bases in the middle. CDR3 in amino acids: CASMGASSYNEQFF. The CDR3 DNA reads TGTGCCAGTATGGGGGCGAGCTCCTACAATGAGCAGTTCTTC.

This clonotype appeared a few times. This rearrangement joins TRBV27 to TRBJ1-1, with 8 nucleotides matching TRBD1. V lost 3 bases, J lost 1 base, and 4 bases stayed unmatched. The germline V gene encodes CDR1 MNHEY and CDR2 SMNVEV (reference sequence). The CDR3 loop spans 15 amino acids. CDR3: CASSLGTGPNTEAFF. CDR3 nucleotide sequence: TGTGCCAGCAGTTTGGGGACAGGACCGAACACTGAAGCTTTCTTT.

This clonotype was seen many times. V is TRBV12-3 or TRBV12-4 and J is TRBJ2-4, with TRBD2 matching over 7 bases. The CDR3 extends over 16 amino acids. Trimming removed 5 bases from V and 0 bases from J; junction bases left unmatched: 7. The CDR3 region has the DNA TGTGCCAGCAGTGCTAGCGGAGGAATAGCCAAAAACATTCAGTACTTC. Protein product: CASSASGGIAKNIQYF.

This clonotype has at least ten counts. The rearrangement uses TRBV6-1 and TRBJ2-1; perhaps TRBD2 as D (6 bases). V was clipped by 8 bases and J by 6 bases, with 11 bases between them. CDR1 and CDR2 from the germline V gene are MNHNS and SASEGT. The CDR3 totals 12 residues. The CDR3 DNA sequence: TGTGCCAGCCGGGGACTCGTCAATGAGCAGTTCTTC. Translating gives CASRGLVNEQFF.